The rows below give T cell receptor beta chains drawn from one sample of a study of CD8 T cells in Susac syndrome. Using its own MiXCR run on the immunoSEQ multiplex PCR reads, TCRdb lists one record per CDR3 protein. The sample shows approximately 210,000 distinct CDR3 sequences, over 90% of them seen only once. The sequencing sample was made of CD4+ T cells from PBMCs. All receptors come from a human donor with Susac syndrome. The CDR3 runs from the conserved cysteine through the conserved F or W. Fields, in order: J gene, V gene, D gene, CDR3 protein, CDR3 DNA. The D gene is left open where the match is weak.

TRBJ2-5 TRBV9 - CASSVGSSETQYF TGTGCCAGCAGCGTGGGTAGTTCAGAGACCCAGTACTTC
TRBJ1-2 TRBV14 - CASSQRGSYGYTF TGTGCCAGCAGCCAAAGGGGAAGCTATGGCTACACCTTC
TRBJ1-2 TRBV15 - CATSRDPVSAGFGYTF TGTGCCACCAGCAGAGATCCGGTCTCGGCCGGGTTTGGCTACACCTTC
TRBJ1-6 TRBV6-1 TRBD1 CASSAQNTGGHNSPLHF TGTGCCAGCAGTGCCCAAAATACAGGGGGTCATAATTCACCCCTCCACTTT
TRBJ2-3 TRBV28 TRBD2 CASSPVGGTDTQYF TGTGCCAGCTCACCGGTGGGGGGGACAGATACGCAGTATTTT
TRBJ2-3 TRBV5-1 TRBD2 CASSIPTSGSLDTQYF TGCGCCAGCAGCATCCCGACTAGCGGCTCCCTGGATACGCAGTATTTT
TRBJ2-3 TRBV7-3 - CASSSGPRVDTQYF TGTGCCAGCAGCTCCGGACCGCGGGTGGATACGCAGTATTTT
TRBJ2-3 TRBV20-1 TRBD2 CSAYGPGRGGTDTQYF TGCAGTGCCTATGGGCCAGGGCGGGGGGGCACAGATACGCAGTATTTT
TRBJ1-1 TRBV10-2 - CASSERDTEAFF TGCGCCAGCAGTGAGCGGGACACTGAAGCTTTCTTT
TRBJ1-2 TRBV14 - CASSQDHASVGYTF TGTGCCAGCAGCCAAGATCACGCTTCGGTCGGCTACACCTTC
TRBJ1-1 TRBV9 - CASSVLGSEAFF TGTGCCAGCAGCGTACTAGGGTCGGAAGCTTTCTTT
TRBJ2-7 TRBV5-6 - CASSARHGRLTYEQYF TGTGCCAGCAGCGCGCGACACGGTCGATTAACCTACGAGCAGTACTTC
TRBJ2-1 TRBV20-1 TRBD1 CSAIPGTGTADEQFF TGCAGTGCTATCCCCGGGACAGGGACCGCGGATGAGCAGTTCTTC
TRBJ1-5 TRBV7-2 TRBD1 CASSPRQGGQPQHF TGTGCCAGCAGCCCCCGACAGGGTGGCCAGCCCCAGCATTTT